This T cell receptor beta chain was captured by sequencing in a study of blood T cell repertoires in COVID-19. Across the whole study: Specimens from acute and convalescent COVID-19 originated in the United States, Italy and Spain. The analysed material was cDNA or gDNA that came from T cells, B-cell-depleted T cells, or PBMCs.

Authors' processing steps: For nucleated cells, counts were estimated from reference gene primer amplification. Assay used: immunoSEQ multiplex PCR; TCRdb lists only in-frame clones, some missing. The D gene and trimming were derived from the DNA, and the V and J assignments and clone size from that table. The sample lists tens of thousands of clones; around 84% were seen once. Germline assignment: CDR1 KGHSH and CDR2 LQKENI. This CDR3 comprises 15 residues. The trim removed 0 bases at V and 0 bases at J, leaving 2 bases unmatched. Sequencing input: peripheral blood. The receptor was isolated from a human donor in a cohort sampled during active or convalescent COVID-19. The rearrangement uses TRBV18 and TRBJ2-7; 7 bases match TRBD1. This chain's CDR3 is CASSPPDRHSYEQYF. The CDR3 coding sequence is TGTGCCAGCTCACCACCGGACAGGCACTCCTACGAGCAGTACTTC.